This entry lists 30 T cell receptor beta chains sequenced from one sample in a study of cytomegalovirus exposure and HLA in healthy donors. Researchers ran the PCR with 60 Vbeta and 13 Jbeta primers. Libraries were prepared by immunoSEQ multiplex PCR; TCRdb keeps only in-frame clonotypes and omits some of them. The table includes over 150,000 clones, 65% to 85% detected once. The specimen sequenced was PBMCs. The receptors originated from a woman aged 35 to 49 in good health and CMV-seropositive.

This chain joins TRBV25-1 and TRBJ2-1; D is possibly TRBD2 (6 bases). CDR1 and CDR2 from the germline V gene are MGHDK and SYGVNS. Trimming left V 1 base short and J 4 bases short, with 14 bases between. The CDR3 has 16 residues. CDR3 sequence reads: CASSEFRASAYNEQFF. In DNA form, the CDR3 reads TGTGCCAGCAGTGAATTCCGGGCTAGCGCTTACAATGAGCAGTTCTTC.

The chain carries TRBV4-3 and TRBJ1-1; TRBD1 is a possible D gene (6 bases). The V gene lost 3 bases and the J gene lost 4 bases, with 15 bases spanning the gap. CDR3 length: 15 residues. Germline CDR1 is LGHNA and CDR2 is YSLEER. CDR3 amino acids: CASSQNRVGGTEAFF. The CDR3 coding sequence is TGCGCCAGCAGCCAGAACAGGGTTGGGGGCACTGAAGCTTTCTTT.

The chain joins TRBV7-9 to TRBJ1-1; 9 bases match TRBD1. Germline lookup yields CDR1 SEHNR and CDR2 FQNEAQ (reference sequence). CDR3 length: 15 amino acids. The trim removed 6 bases at V and 2 bases at J, leaving 7 bases unmatched. The CDR3, as DNA: TGTGCCAGCAGTTACGGGACAGGGTACAACACTGAAGCTTTCTTT. Its protein is CASSYGTGYNTEAFF.

This CDR3 reads CASSLGSGEAFF. The CDR3 bases are TGTGCCAGCAGCTTAGGGTCAGGTGAAGCTTTCTTT. This chain connects TRBV11-3 to TRBJ1-1, with no clear D. This CDR3 region has 12 residues. Per germline, CDR1 SGHNT and CDR2 YENEEA. V lost 1 base and J lost 7, with 7 bases in between.

The chain has TRBV30 and TRBJ1-1; 9 bases line up with TRBD1. CDR3 length: 15 residues. V dropped 0 bases and J dropped 7; count of bases not matched to a gene: 9. Germline assignment: CDR1 GTSNPN and CDR2 SVGIG (reference sequence). In DNA form, the CDR3 reads TGTGCCTGGAGTGTACCCTGGGACAGGGAAATTGAAGCTTTCTTT. Translation: CAWSVPWDREIEAFF. Variable domain in full (rest from reference TRBV30 and TRBJ1-1): SQTIHQWPATLVQPVGSPLSLECTVEGTSNPNLYWYRQAAGRGLQLLFYSVGIGQISSEVPQNLSASRPQDRQFILSSKKLLLSDSGFYLCAWSVPWDREIEAFFGQGTRLTVV.

The V call is TRBV27, the J call TRBJ2-7; D might be TRBD1 (6 bases). The germline V gene has CDR1 MNHEY and CDR2 SMNVEV (reference sequence). CDR3 length: 13 amino acids. V dropped 9 bases and J dropped 3 bases, with 15 bases sitting between them. CDR3: CASSLGAFYEQYF. The CDR3 DNA reads as TGTGCCAGTTCCTTGGGGGCTTTCTACGAGCAGTACTTC.

V is TRBV4-2 and J is TRBJ2-7; maybe TRBD2 (7 bases). The CDR3 loop spans 16 amino acids. The germline V gene has CDR1 LGHNA and CDR2 YNFKEQ. V was shortened by 0 bases and J by 2 bases, with 14 bases between the two germline ends. The chain's CDR3 is CASSQDRGGTTYEQYF. CDR3 DNA: TGTGCCAGCAGCCAAGATAGGGGGGGCACCACCTACGAGCAGTACTTC.

This chain uses TRBV7-2 with TRBJ2-5; TRBD1 matches at 11 bases. This CDR3 region has 14 residues. V lost 5 bases to trimming and J lost 7 bases; unmatched junction nucleotides: 6. CDR1 SGHTA and CDR2 FQGNSA come from the germline V gene. The CDR3 coding sequence is TGTGCCAGCAGCCCGGACAGGGGGCGGGGGACCCAGTACTTC. Protein sequence: CASSPDRGRGTQYF.

The rearrangement links TRBV18 to TRBJ2-7; D gene ambiguous. V lost 2 bases and J lost 3, with 8 bases in between. Germline V gene lookup returns CDR1 KGHSH and CDR2 LQKENI. This CDR3 is 13 amino acids long. CDR3 nucleotide sequence: TGTGCCAGCTCACCAGGTCAGGACTACGAGCAGTACTTC. It codes for CASSPGQDYEQYF.

On this clone itself: This same CDR3 is encoded by further DNA sequences in the sample. The V gene is TRBV27, the J gene TRBJ2-7; 9 nucleotides agree with TRBD1. The CDR3 totals 16 residues. Unmatched junction bases numbered 8, after V lost 5 bases and J lost 0 bases. CDR1 and CDR2 from the germline V gene are MNHEY and SMNVEV (reference sequence). The CDR3 DNA sequence: TGTGCCAGCAGTCACGGGACAGGGCGTAGCTCCTACGAGCAGTACTTC. It encodes CASSHGTGRSSYEQYF.

This clone was recorded a few times. CDR3 region: CASSYSSNYGYTF. The DNA of the CDR3 is TGTGCCAGCAGTTATAGTAGTAACTATGGCTACACCTTC. This chain uses TRBV6-5 with TRBJ1-2; D is ambiguous. This CDR3 is built from 13 residues. V was shortened by 3 bases and J by 1 base, with 6 bases between the two germline ends. Germline values: CDR1 MNHEY, CDR2 SVGAGI.

This chain links TRBV7-9 with TRBJ1-1; D gene uncertain. Germline CDR1 reads SEHNR; CDR2 reads FQNEAQ (reference sequence). With 1 base removed from V and 5 bases from J, the gap between germline ends came to 5 bases. This CDR3 spans 12 amino acids. For the CDR3, the DNA is TGTGCCAGCAGCTTAGTCGTGACTGAAGCTTTCTTT. It translates to CASSLVVTEAFF.

This sequence joins TRBV7-9 and TRBJ1-3, with 8 bases matching TRBD1. Losses at the gene ends were 5 bases for V and 4 bases for J; bases not matched to a gene: 10. CDR1 is SEHNR, CDR2 FQNEAQ, per germline (reference sequence). CDR3 length equals 16 residues. The CDR3, as DNA: TGTGCCAGCAGCCTTTCGACAGGGGCGCAGGGAAACACCATATATTTT. It is translated as CASSLSTGAQGNTIYF.

The chain recombines TRBV28 with TRBJ2-1, with a weak D call TRBD2 (6 bases). Germline V gene data show CDR1 as MDHEN and CDR2 as SYDVKM. The CDR3 covers 14 residues. V was clipped by 4 bases and J by 3 bases, with 10 bases between them. The chain's CDR3 is CASSSGTHYNEQFF. The CDR3 coding sequence is TGTGCCAGCAGTTCCGGGACTCACTACAATGAGCAGTTCTTC.

The genes are TRBV4-2 and TRBJ2-5, with 7 bases lining up with TRBD2. CDR3 length equals 16 residues. The junction had 8 bases not matched to a gene; V was cut back by 3 bases and J by 1 base. Per germline, CDR1 LGHNA and CDR2 YNFKEQ. CDR3 in amino acids: CASSQGEGRIQETQYF. The CDR3 bases are TGTGCCAGCAGCCAGGGGGAGGGGCGAATCCAAGAGACCCAGTACTTC.

The sample holds one count of this clone. The chain employs TRBV30 and TRBJ2-7; D may be TRBD1 (5 bases). The CDR3 runs to 12 residues. Germline V gene data show CDR1 as GTSNPN and CDR2 as SVGIG (reference sequence). V lost 4 bases, J lost 3 bases, and 10 bases lay in between. For the CDR3, the DNA is TGTGCCTGGAACCCAGGGAACTACGAGCAGTACTTC. It yields the protein CAWNPGNYEQYF.

The V call is TRBV7-9, the J call TRBJ2-2; 7 nucleotides match TRBD2. The germline gives CDR1 SEHNR, CDR2 FQNEAQ (reference sequence). J lost 5 bases, V lost 7 bases, and 10 bases had no gene match. The CDR3 extends over 15 amino acids. The CDR3 spells CASTPQSGATGELFF. The CDR3 bases are TGTGCCAGCACCCCGCAGAGCGGGGCGACCGGGGAGCTGTTTTTT.

The chain is built from TRBV4-1 and TRBJ2-1, with TRBD1 as a possible D gene (5 bases). V lost 2 bases and J 12 bases, leaving 20 bases between the germline ends. The CDR3 spans 15 residues. CDR1 is MGHRA and CDR2 is YSYEKL in the germline V gene. CDR3 nucleotides: TGCGCCAGCAGCCAACCCCCTCAGGGAAGCTTAGGGCAGTTCTTC. Translated: CASSQPPQGSLGQFF.

The table lists this clone with a few counts. One end of the junction varies from germline; a read error may be responsible. J is TRBJ1-6 and V is TRBV5-4, with a weak D call TRBD1 (5 bases). The germline gives CDR1 SGHNT, CDR2 YYREEE (reference sequence). This CDR3 is 14 amino acids long. CDR3 residues: CASSQGYGNSPLHF. Here the CDR3 DNA reads TGCGCCAGCAGCCAGGGATACGGGAATTCACCCCTCCACTTT.

This clone was found once. The gene calls are TRBV28 and TRBJ2-7; the match to TRBD1 covers 8 bases. The CDR3 loop spans 14 amino acids. V trimming: 6 bases; J trimming: 0 bases; junction bases outside the gene matches: 4. The germline CDR1 and CDR2 sequences are MDHEN and SYDVKM. The CDR3 loop reads CASRPGQASYEQYF. Written as DNA, the CDR3 is TGTGCCAGCAGGCCGGGACAGGCCTCCTACGAGCAGTACTTC. Together with reference TRBV28 and TRBJ2-7, the CDR3 gives the full variable domain: DVKVTQSSRYLVKRTGEKVFLECVQDMDHENMFWYRQDPGLGLRLIYFSYDVKMKEKGDIPEGYSVSREKKERFSLILESASTNQTSMYLCASRPGQASYEQYFGPGTRLTVT.

This rearrangement joins TRBV10-1 to TRBJ1-5; TRBD1 agrees at 10 bases. CDR1 WNHNN and CDR2 SYGVQD come from the germline V gene (reference sequence). The CDR3 covers 16 residues. V shed 6 bases and J 6 bases; nucleotides not matched to a gene: 11. The CDR3 reads CASRKMNGTGVQPQHF. The CDR3 region has the DNA TGCGCCAGCAGAAAGATGAACGGGACAGGGGTTCAGCCCCAGCATTTT.

The rearrangement joins TRBV10-1 to TRBJ2-5, with D maybe TRBD2 (6 bases). The end of the DNA fits TRBJ2-7 better, so the J call may be wrong. The V gene's germline CDR1 is WNHNN and CDR2 SYGVQD (reference sequence). The CDR3 sequence is 14 residues long. The DNA for the CDR3 is TGCGCCAGCAGCGCTAAGGGACTTACCTACGAGCAGTACTTC. Amino acid sequence: CASSAKGLTYEQYF.

The V call is TRBV19, the J call TRBJ2-7; 8 bases match TRBD2. V shed 1 base and J 1 base; nucleotides not matched to a gene: 3. Germline CDR1 reads LNHDA; CDR2 reads SQIVND (reference sequence). The CDR3 covers 15 residues. CDR3 nucleotide sequence: TGTGCCAGTAGTATAGGGACTAGCCAGTCCTACGAGCAGTACTTC. This encodes CASSIGTSQSYEQYF.

This chain connects TRBV4-2 to TRBJ1-4; D remains ambiguous. Per germline, CDR1 LGHNA and CDR2 YNFKEQ. With 1 base removed from V and 7 bases from J, the gap between germline ends came to 7 bases. There are 13 residues in the CDR3. CDR3 sequence reads: CASSQGSIEKLFF. CDR3 DNA: TGTGCCAGCAGCCAAGGTAGTATTGAAAAACTGTTTTTT.

This clone was seen a handful of times. V gene TRBV5-1 combines with J gene TRBJ2-7, with 7 bases identical to TRBD1. The trim removed 4 bases at V and 0 bases at J, leaving 4 bases unmatched. The length of the CDR3 is 14 residues. Germline CDR1 SGHRS, CDR2 YFSETQ. The CDR3 loop reads CASSRDSSSYEQYF. The CDR3 region has the DNA TGCGCCAGCAGCCGGGACAGCAGCTCCTACGAGCAGTACTTC.

V usage is TRBV7-7 and J usage is TRBJ2-1, with TRBD2 matching over 9 bases. The junction had 3 bases not matched to a gene; V was cut back by 3 bases and J by 6 bases. Germline lookup yields CDR1 SSHAT and CDR2 FNYEAQ (reference sequence). This CDR3 is 14 amino acids long. The CDR3 nucleotides are TGTGCCAGCAGCTTTAGCGGGAGAGGCAATGAGCAGTTCTTC. Its translation: CASSFSGRGNEQFF.

The genes are TRBV18 and TRBJ1-5; 7 positions agree with TRBD1. CDR3 length equals 14 residues. V shed 3 bases and J 4 bases; nucleotides not matched to a gene: 3. Germline-derived CDR1 and CDR2 are KGHSH and LQKENI. This CDR3 is CASSPGQQNQPQHF. For the CDR3, the DNA is TGTGCCAGCTCACCGGGACAGCAGAATCAGCCCCAGCATTTT.

The chain employs TRBV4-3 and TRBJ2-5; 8 bases agree with TRBD2. The length of the CDR3 is 15 residues. Per germline, CDR1 LGHNA and CDR2 YSLEER. Unmatched junction bases numbered 5, after V lost 3 bases and J lost 2 bases. DNA of the CDR3: TGCGCCAGCAGCCAGAGCGGGGGAACACAAGAGACCCAGTACTTC. Translation: CASSQSGGTQETQYF.

J is TRBJ2-3 and V is TRBV11-3; 7 nucleotides line up with TRBD1. Germline values: CDR1 SGHNT, CDR2 YENEEA. The CDR3 has 15 residues. V lost 1 base to trimming and J lost 4 bases; unmatched junction nucleotides: 5. The chain's CDR3 is CASSLGQGVADTQYF. DNA of the CDR3: TGTGCCAGCAGCTTAGGGCAGGGGGTCGCAGATACGCAGTATTTT.

The sample holds a few counts of this clone. The genes are TRBV7-2 and TRBJ2-3; possible D gene TRBD2, 6 bases. The germline V and J ends were trimmed by 0 bases and 1 base, with 14 bases remaining between them. Germline CDR1 is SGHTA and CDR2 is FQGNSA. The CDR3 length is 17 residues. The CDR3 is CASSLAFLASGTDTQYF. CDR3 DNA sequence: TGTGCCAGCAGCTTAGCTTTCTTGGCTAGCGGCACAGATACGCAGTATTTT.